The following is a T cell receptor (beta chain) sequence with its context. Its cognate antigen has yet to be identified. The record has no base qualities; no much larger clone is one base away. This sample is part of a study of cytomegalovirus exposure and HLA in healthy donors (TCRdb year 2017). Regarding the complete study: An earlier analysis of about 530 of the donors reported about 280 Gb of sequence data and approximately 120 million unique TCR beta sequences obtained from some 170 million T cells. The genetic ancestry cluster associated with self-reported Caucasian donors included 81% of the 398 genotyped donors. In an earlier analysis of roughly 540 of the donors, high-throughput TCR beta sequencing was used to judge whether each TCR beta V gene segment behaved as functional or pseudogenic. Genome-wide SNP genotypes for about 55% of the roughly 670 donors were used in a later genetic analysis, which treated that subset as a discovery cohort. In addition to the first cohort of 666 subjects, a separate validation cohort of 120 different subjects was used. HLA typing included class I and class II loci at four-digit resolution. In the later analysis, no new phenotypic data were used to find candidate immune exposures; instead, reliance was placed on TCR beta sequences and their occurrence across donors. A few DR-DQ haplotypes were treated as single units for association and clustering because of strong linkage in the cohort. An early release that covered roughly 600 HLA-typed donors contained approximately 300 gigabases of sequencing data and tens of millions of unique TCR sequences. All discovery cohort repertoires had been generated using a single sequencing platform. Typing coverage varied by locus: about 629-630 donors for A, B, C, DRB1 and DQB1; some 520 for DQA1; some 610 for DPA1; approximately 490 for DPB1. High-throughput TCR immunosequencing, statistical association of individual TCRs with disease status, and machine learning were combined to predict cytomegalovirus infection status. Donor age, sex, ethnicity and CMV serostatus were compiled together with the repertoire data. Among around 400 genotyped donors of the cohort, an average of around 250,000 unique TCR beta nucleotide sequences was sequenced per donor, of which about 19% were non-productive. The study used immunosequencing to profile the T cell repertoires of approximately 650 subjects and linked those repertoires to cytomegalovirus serostatus. The study aimed to test whether signatures of past pathogen exposure could be identified by cataloging public T cell receptors. In a later analysis, previously published TCR beta repertoires from several hundred donors were re-analyzed and high-resolution HLA genotyping was added so that TCR occurrence patterns could be studied. What the research found in general, with its limitations: Strong co-occurrence of HLA alleles, especially DR and DQ, made assigning TCR associations to individual alleles difficult. Roughly uniform sequencing depth across donors was assumed in presence/absence analyses, although this assumption may not hold. An association between a missense DCLRE1C variant and V-gene and J-gene trimming of TCR beta chains was found in a later genetic analysis and replicated in an independent cohort. The authors suggested that the approach could potentially be generalized to other disease states and immunological phenotypes. A later analysis found that TCR association rates varied across HLA loci, with DRB1 alleles showing the most associated TCRs and HLA-C alleles the fewest. Because the 87-base-pair reads could not distinguish some IMGT-functional V segments, including TRBV6-2 and TRBV6-3, those segments were excluded. According to a later analysis, parvovirus B19, influenza, CMV and Epstein-Barr virus appeared linked to several top co-occurrence clusters. A later genetic analysis reported fewer N-insertions in productive TCRs among donors in an Asian-associated ancestry cluster than the roughly 620-donor mean. A cluster of highly shared sequence variants was judged likely to be a technical artifact of the sequencing pipeline. In both the original and validation cohorts, the classifier was reported to diagnose cytomegalovirus status with high specificity and sensitivity. Immune exposure information for the cohort was limited to CMV serostatus. In vitro tests confirmed that a few of the cytomegalovirus-associated TCR beta chains recognize cytomegalovirus antigens. Broadly in line with IMGT annotations, most TCR beta V segments showed up in productive rearrangements about 87% or about 30% of the time in an earlier analysis of several hundred of the donors. In this cohort, only TCR beta chains were sequenced, and detectable features were limited by the absence of alpha or paired-chain data. In the study, approximately 150 TCR beta chains were listed as associated with cytomegalovirus. Because HLA typing was missing for some donors at each locus, association tests included only the typed subset. Linkage disequilibrium might explain the correlated functional status among segregating V segments, but an unknown experimental factor could not be excluded. A later analysis found that HLA-associated TCR beta chains were more clonally expanded and had lower generation probabilities than equally common non-associated chains. In a later analysis, more than 15,000 TCR beta sequences were associated with specific HLA alleles at a false discovery rate of 0.05. Because counts were too low, approximately 18 rarely observed V segments, including chromosome 9 orphons, were excluded from the earlier analysis of some 590 of the donors. A further reported finding was that TCR beta sequences accurately predicted the HLA-A and HLA-B alleles for most subjects in the first cohort. Most TCR sequences were seen in very few donors, while some public TCRs were found in many individuals. A later analysis found that most CMV-associated TCR beta chains appeared HLA-restricted, with HLA associations seemingly driven largely by CMV exposure.

Library preparation used the immunoSEQ multiplex PCR assay. For the multiplex PCR, a mixture combining 60 forward primers for TCR Vbeta segments and 13 reverse primers for TCR Jbeta segments was used. The CDR3 region of rearranged TCR beta genes was amplified from genomic DNA with a multiplex PCR assay. The Illumina HiSeq System was used to sequence the amplified TCR beta libraries as 87-base-pair reads. The authors' analysis ran thus. Across the 670 or so repertoires, a later analysis counted some 81 million unique TCR beta chains, approximately 10 million of which were shared by at least two donors. Raw reads were error-corrected and collapsed into unique sequences with a nearest-neighbor algorithm that merged closely related sequences to remove PCR and sequencing errors. CDR3 sequences were aligned to IMGT reference sequences to assign V, D and J gene segments. For a sequence to be retained, at least a six-nucleotide match to both a V gene segment and a J gene segment was required. A rearrangement was called productive if the CDR3 had no stop codons and remained in frame with V and J, and every other rearrangement was called non-productive. CDR3 was defined according to IMGT convention as the region running from the second conserved V-encoded cysteine to the conserved J-encoded phenylalanine. Sequences without an unambiguous match to a single V gene segment were excluded from the earlier analysis of several hundred of the donors. An earlier analysis of just under 600 of the donors called V segments functional above 56.7% productive rearrangements and segregating when the between-donor standard deviation exceeded 5%. A statistical classification framework was built for diagnosing cytomegalovirus status from the catalog of TCR beta chain sequences. A later analysis assigned V and J genes by comparing TCR nucleotide sequences with IMGT/GENE-DB human TR gene sequences. Using the TCRdist pipeline, a later analysis assigned CDR3 sequences along with most-parsimonious VDJ recombination scenarios. In a later analysis, each TCR beta chain was defined by its CDR3 amino acid sequence together with its V-gene family, and reads lacking a unique V-gene family were excluded. To address suspected cross-contamination and a sequencing artifact, a later analysis removed over 500 highly shared, low-generation-probability nucleotide sequences. A later analysis calculated a clonal expansion index for each public chain from normalized within-repertoire ranks of inferred template counts. In a later analysis, generation probabilities were computed with a VDJ recombination model fitted to out-of-frame rearrangements, and the resulting probabilities were checked against IGoR. In a later analysis, hypergeometric tests were used to score TCR-TCR, TCR-HLA and TCR-CMV co-occurrence, with a repertoire-size bias correction applied to TCR pairs. In a later analysis, false discovery rates were estimated by permuting HLA or CMV assignments 20 times. In a later analysis, co-occurring TCRs were grouped with DBSCAN, and TCRdist sequence similarity was added when clustering was performed within HLA-allele-positive subsets. Repertoires with fewer than 30,000 or more than 120,000 public chains, plus five repertoires with anomalous nucleotide sharing, were excluded from co-occurrence clustering. TCRdb limited this immuneACCESS table to in-frame rearrangements with V and J called. A share of clones is missing; checked studies link under half to unresolved V genes, and the rest is unexplained. That table is the source of V, J and clone size, and D and trimming were worked out from the DNA. In all, the sample holds approximately 120,000 clones, and more than 65% of those were seen once. Clones ranked in the top ten supply roughly an eighth of the sample.

The CDR3 runs 16 residues from the cysteine to the phenylalanine. Of all the DNA, just the CDR3 is kept, 48 bases in frame from base 1. Trimmed from V: 5 bases; trimmed from J: 2 bases; junction bases lacking a gene match: 2. Taken from the germline V gene, the CDR1 and CDR2 loops are SGHTA and FQGNSA. The cohort comprised 666 healthy bone marrow donors. All cohort members were sampled while nominally healthy, although unrecorded immune exposures were likely present. The donor tested CMV seropositive, placing the donor among the 290 or so seropositive members of the cohort. A peripheral blood sample was collected from each donor, and TCR beta sequencing was performed on peripheral blood mononuclear cells. Genomic DNA extraction from the blood cell samples was performed with the Qiagen DNeasy Blood Extraction Kit.

The sequence derives from a woman aged 55-75 years in good health and CMV-seropositive. Sequencing was performed on PBMCs. Rearrangement joined TRBV7-2 to TRBJ2-1, with 14 bases aligning to TRBD2. The DNA sequence is TGTGCCAGCAGCGCGGGACTAGCGGGAGCCTACAATGAGCAGTTCTTC. Translation gives CASSAGLAGAYNEQFF.